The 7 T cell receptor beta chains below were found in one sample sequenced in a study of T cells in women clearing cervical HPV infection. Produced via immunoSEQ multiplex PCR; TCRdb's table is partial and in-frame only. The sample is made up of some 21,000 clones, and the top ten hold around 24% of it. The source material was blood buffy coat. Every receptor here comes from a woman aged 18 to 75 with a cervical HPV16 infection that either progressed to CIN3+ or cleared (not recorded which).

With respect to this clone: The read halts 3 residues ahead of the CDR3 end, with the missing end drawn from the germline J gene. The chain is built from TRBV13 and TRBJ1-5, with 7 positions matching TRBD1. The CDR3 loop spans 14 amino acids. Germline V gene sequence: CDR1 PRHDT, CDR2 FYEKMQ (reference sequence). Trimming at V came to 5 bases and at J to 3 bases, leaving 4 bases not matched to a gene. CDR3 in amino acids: CASSLGQSNQPQHF. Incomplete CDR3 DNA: TGTGCCAGCAGCCTGGGACAGTCCAATCAGCCC.

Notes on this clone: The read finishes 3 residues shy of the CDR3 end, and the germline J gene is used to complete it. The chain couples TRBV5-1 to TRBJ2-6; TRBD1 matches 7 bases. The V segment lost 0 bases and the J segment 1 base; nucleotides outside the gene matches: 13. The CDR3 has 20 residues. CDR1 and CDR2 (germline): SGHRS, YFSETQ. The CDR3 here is CASSLAISGTEISGANVLTF. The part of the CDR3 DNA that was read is TGCGCCAGCAGCTTGGCAATTTCCGGGACAGAGATATCTGGGGCCAACGTC.

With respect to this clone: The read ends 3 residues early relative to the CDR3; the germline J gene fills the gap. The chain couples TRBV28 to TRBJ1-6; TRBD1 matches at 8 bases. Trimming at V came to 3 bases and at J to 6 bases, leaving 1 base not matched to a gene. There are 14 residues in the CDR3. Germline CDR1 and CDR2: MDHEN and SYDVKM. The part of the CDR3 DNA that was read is TGTGCCAGCAGTTTCGGGACAGGTAATTCACCC. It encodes CASSFGTGNSP. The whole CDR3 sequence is CASSFGTGNSPLHF.

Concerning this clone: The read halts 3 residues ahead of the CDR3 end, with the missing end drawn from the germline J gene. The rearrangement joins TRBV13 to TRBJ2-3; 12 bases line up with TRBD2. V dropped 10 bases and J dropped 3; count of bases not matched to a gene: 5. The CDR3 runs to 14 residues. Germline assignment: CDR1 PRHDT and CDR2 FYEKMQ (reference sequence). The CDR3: CATLAGGLTDTQYF. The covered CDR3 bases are TGTGCCACCCTAGCGGGAGGGCTGACAGATACG.

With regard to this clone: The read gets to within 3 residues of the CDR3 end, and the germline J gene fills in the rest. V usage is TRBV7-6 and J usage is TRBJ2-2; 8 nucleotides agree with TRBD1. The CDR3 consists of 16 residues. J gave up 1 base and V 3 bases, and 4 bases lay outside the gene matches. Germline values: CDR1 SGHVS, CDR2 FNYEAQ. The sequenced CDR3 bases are TGTGCCAGCAGCTTTGTGGGGACAGGGAACACCGGGGAG. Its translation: CASSFVGTGNTGE. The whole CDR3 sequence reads CASSFVGTGNTGELFF.

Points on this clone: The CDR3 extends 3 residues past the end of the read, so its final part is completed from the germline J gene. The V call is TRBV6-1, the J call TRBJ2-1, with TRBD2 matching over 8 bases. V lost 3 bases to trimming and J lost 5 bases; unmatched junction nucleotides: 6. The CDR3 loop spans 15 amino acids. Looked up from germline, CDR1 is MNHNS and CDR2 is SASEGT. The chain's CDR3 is CASSDVREVHNEQFF. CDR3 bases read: TGTGCCAGCAGTGATGTGCGGGAGGTCCACAATGAG.

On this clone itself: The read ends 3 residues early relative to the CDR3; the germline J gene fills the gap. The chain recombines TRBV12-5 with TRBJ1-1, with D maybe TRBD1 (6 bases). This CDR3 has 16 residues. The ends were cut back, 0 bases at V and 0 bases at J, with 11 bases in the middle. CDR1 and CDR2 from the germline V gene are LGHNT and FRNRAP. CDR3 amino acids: CASGLVLGDMNTEAFF. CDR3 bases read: TGTGCTAGTGGTTTGGTACTCGGGGACATGAACACTGAA.